This T cell receptor beta chain was recovered during a study of regulatory T cells in long-lasting Graves disease. This clonotype was seen repeatedly, ten times or more. The time point: newly diagnosed GD, antithyroid drugs for less than 3 months. Researchers made the TCR library from RNA that was extracted from PBMCs. Arm-PCR of CDR3 regions and iRepertoire HTBI primers were used to build TCR beta libraries. TCRdb used MiXCR to reprocess the multiplex PCR reads, holding one entry per CDR3 protein. The table includes 250,000 to 300,000 distinct CDR3 sequences, 15% to 20% detected once. Germline loops: CDR1 LNHDA, CDR2 SQIVND (reference sequence). V lost 5 bases, J lost 3 bases, and 10 bases lay in between. The CDR3 length is 14 residues. The sample was also reused in another study, on T cells in Graves' hyperthyroidism and ophthalmopathy. That paper notes: Blood shared most expanded thyroid clonotypes above 0.001.

The sequenced sample was peripheral blood mononuclear cells (PBMCs), obtained at new diagnosis, from a patient treated with antithyroid drugs. V is TRBV19 and J is TRBJ1-4, with a possible D match to TRBD1 (5 bases). The sequence came from a woman aged 30 to 39 with Graves disease. As DNA, the CDR3 is TGTGCCAGTAGTTGGGGGTCTGCTAATGAAAAACTGTTTTTT. As protein: CASSWGSANEKLFF. The whole variable domain, remainder taken from reference TRBV19 and TRBJ1-4, is DGGITQSPKYLFRKEGQNVTLSCEQNLNHDAMYWYRQDPGQGLRLIYYSQIVNDFQKGDIAEGYSVSREKKESFPLTVTSAQKNPTAFYLCASSWGSANEKLFFGSGTQLSVL.